This T cell receptor (beta chain) derives from a study of T cell repertoires in cytomegalovirus infection. The wider study: Evidence of both CMV infection and a matching HLA type came from public TCR beta signatures.

V gave up 5 bases and J gave up 0 bases, with 15 bases separating them. The CDR3 sequence is 16 residues long. Germline-derived CDR1 and CDR2 are SEHNR and FQNEAQ (reference sequence). TCRdb reprocessed the reads via MiXCR and lists one record per CDR3 protein. The sample carries approximately 600,000 distinct CDR3 sequences, 40% recorded once. On this clonotype: Its antigen is not identified.

Study conclusions and caveats: The study identified carriers of CMV plus the relevant HLA from cumulative public TCR beta family frequency.

The TCR originated in a human donor in good health (CMV status not recorded). Some clones in this sample may be carry-over from other donors' samples. The specimen was cultured PBMCs, collected from culture after CMV antigen stimulation. The chain carries TRBV7-9 and TRBJ2-3; weak D call: TRBD2 (5 bases). CDR3 region: CASSKAAGPSTDTQYF. The CDR3 DNA sequence: TGTGCCAGCAGCAAAGCGGCAGGCCCTAGCACAGATACGCAGTATTTT.